Below, one T cell receptor beta chain is given with its context. Germline V gives CDR1 LGHNT, CDR2 FRNRAP. This CDR3 has 15 amino acids. Unmatched junction bases numbered 6, after V lost 6 bases and J lost 4 bases. Only in-frame clones appear in the TCRdb table, and some are missing; sequencing was by immunoSEQ multiplex PCR. The data contain about 85,000 clones, roughly nine tenths of them singletons. This sample stems from a study of T cell changes during pregnancy in multiple sclerosis. The material sequenced was peripheral blood, taken in the first trimester of pregnancy. The chain couples TRBV12-5 to TRBJ1-4, with 9 bases fitting TRBD1. The clonotype was recovered from a female donor with multiple sclerosis, enrolled in a pregnancy study. CDR3 residues: CASGPGTGSNEKLFF. CDR3 nucleotide sequence: TGTGCTAGTGGCCCCGGGACAGGGAGTAATGAAAAACTGTTTTTT.